The rows below give T cell receptor beta chains drawn from one sample of a study of T cells in Graves' hyperthyroidism and ophthalmopathy. Via MiXCR, TCRdb re-called the multiplex PCR reads, giving one row per CDR3 protein. The sample records 650,000 to 800,000 distinct CDR3 sequences, roughly 46% being singletons. The sample was peripheral blood or thyroid tissue (not recorded which). The receptors were gathered from an adult man with Graves' disease, either hyperthyroidism or ophthalmopathy (not recorded which). Both conserved end residues are trimmed from each CDR3.

J gene,V gene,CDR3 protein
TRBJ1-6,TRBV5-6,ASSSSRGRGNSPLH
TRBJ1-1,TRBV14,ASSRDLGPNTEAF
TRBJ2-7,TRBV9,ASSQDIAGVAGDHEQY
TRBJ1-6,TRBV7-7,ASSLVGGSTYNSPLH
TRBJ2-7,TRBV19,ASSPRGQEYEQY
TRBJ1-2,TRBV29-1,SVDWTRGSNYGYT
TRBJ2-7,TRBV2,ASSETTNYEQY
TRBJ1-1,TRBV7-8,ASSLEGGSTEAF
TRBJ1-1,TRBV7-2,ASSLTLGNTEAF
TRBJ2-7,TRBV25-1,ASSEIEGGQLLSYEQY
TRBJ1-1,TRBV10-3,AISFGSEAF
TRBJ1-2,TRBV10-3,AWSVPDGINYGYT
TRBJ1-4,TRBV19,ASSNGQGPATNEKLF
TRBJ1-1,TRBV2,ASSYLITEAF
TRBJ2-5,TRBV20-1,SALSGIQETQY
TRBJ1-1,TRBV20-1,SARDEGQGNTEAF
TRBJ2-7,TRBV7-9,ASAAGGAGAFSYEQY
TRBJ1-5,TRBV6-1,ASIARGTKPQH
TRBJ2-1,TRBV4-1,ASSQAGLALGNEQF